Shown below are 32 T cell receptor beta chains from a single sample sequenced in a study of T cell changes during pregnancy in multiple sclerosis. The method was immunoSEQ multiplex PCR; TCRdb's version includes in-frame clones alone and lacks a portion of them. The sample shows some 66,000 clones, roughly 90% of them seen only once. The sequencing here drew on CD8+ T cells from peripheral blood mononuclear cells, taken before pregnancy. These receptors were collected from a female donor with multiple sclerosis, enrolled in a pregnancy study.

V gene TRBV27 combines with J gene TRBJ2-7, with D uncertain. Germline V gives CDR1 MNHEY, CDR2 SMNVEV (reference sequence). The CDR3 is made up of 15 amino acids. The V gene lost 7 bases and the J gene lost 0 bases, with 16 bases spanning the gap. As DNA, the CDR3 is TGTGCCAGCACCCATGGCGCGGCCACCTCCTACGAGCAGTACTTC. The encoded protein is CASTHGAATSYEQYF.

CDR3 DNA sequence: TGTGCCGGAGGGGAGCCGAACACCGGGGAGCTGTTTTTT. The encoded protein is CAGGEPNTGELFF. The V and J genes are TRBV30 and TRBJ2-2, with D maybe TRBD2 (6 bases). Germline CDR1 and CDR2: GTSNPN and SVGIG (reference sequence). V dropped 8 bases and J dropped 0 bases, with 10 bases sitting between them. The CDR3 has 13 amino acids.

CDR3 sequence: CASSLTGPGQGAQKWYEQYF. The CDR3 coding sequence is TGTGCCAGCTCACTAACCGGGCCGGGACAGGGGGCGCAAAAGTGGTACGAGCAGTACTTC. J is TRBJ2-7 and V is TRBV18; 12 bases agree with TRBD1. Trimming at V came to 4 bases and at J to 4 bases, leaving 20 bases not matched to a gene. The CDR3 is made up of 20 amino acids. The germline CDR1 and CDR2 sequences are KGHSH and LQKENI.

The rearrangement links TRBV29-1 to TRBJ2-5, with TRBD1 as a possible D gene (6 bases). V was trimmed by 4 bases and J by 5 bases, leaving 11 bases between them. This CDR3 contains 12 residues. The V gene's germline CDR1 is SQVTM and CDR2 ANQGSEA. The CDR3 region is CSVVGAGETQYF. Here the CDR3 DNA reads TGCAGCGTTGTGGGGGCAGGGGAGACCCAGTACTTC.

The chain links TRBV5-6 to TRBJ2-2, with D possibly matching TRBD1 (5 bases). Germline-derived CDR1 and CDR2 are SGHDT and YYEEEE. V lost 5 bases, J lost 6 bases, and 11 bases lay in between. The CDR3 consists of 13 residues. The CDR3 region has the DNA TGTGCCAGCAGGCCAGGGCCGCCCGGGGAGCTGTTTTTT. This codes for CASRPGPPGELFF.

The chain is built from TRBV7-2 and TRBJ2-1; 9 bases are a match to TRBD2. This CDR3 contains 15 residues. From germline, CDR1 is SGHTA and CDR2 FQGNSA. With V trimmed by 2 bases and J by 3 bases, 2 bases remained unmatched. The CDR3 DNA follows: TGTGCCAGCAGCTTAAGTAGCGGGGGCTACAATGAGCAGTTCTTC. Its translation is CASSLSSGGYNEQFF.

V usage is TRBV27 and J usage is TRBJ2-7, with TRBD2 as a possible D gene (7 bases). From germline, CDR1 is MNHEY and CDR2 SMNVEV (reference sequence). The V end lost 6 bases, the J end lost 5 bases, and 17 bases lay between the germline ends. The CDR3 sequence is 14 residues long. As DNA, the CDR3 is TGTGCCAGCAGACTAGGGGGGGGGCAAGACGAGCAGTACTTC. This gives the protein CASRLGGGQDEQYF.

Worth noting for this clone: A junction end diverges from the germline sequence, so it may reflect a read error. J is TRBJ1-2 and V is TRBV5-6, with D possibly TRBD1 on 5 matching bases. Germline V lookup: CDR1 SGHDT, CDR2 YYEEEE. This CDR3 region has 14 residues. CDR3 region: CASSLTTVWLGEYF. For the CDR3, the DNA is TGTGCCAGCAGCTTGACGACAGTGTGGTTGGGCGAATACTTC. The full variable domain, its missing parts supplied by reference TRBV5-6 and TRBJ1-2, is DAGVTQSPTHLIKTRGQQVTLRCSPKSGHDTVSWYQQALGQGPQFIFQYYEEEERQRGNFPDRFSGHQFPNYSSELNVNALLLGDSALYLCASSLTTVWLGEYFGSGTRLTVV.

This sequence joins TRBV13 and TRBJ2-7; 8 nucleotides align to TRBD1. Germline lookup yields CDR1 PRHDT and CDR2 FYEKMQ (reference sequence). V trimming: 5 bases; J trimming: 6 bases; junction bases outside the gene matches: 9. The CDR3 spans 14 residues. CDR3 sequence (DNA): TGTGCCAGCAGCACCGGGACAGGACCCTCCGAGCAGTACTTC. This codes for CASSTGTGPSEQYF. Combining the CDR3 with reference TRBV13 and TRBJ2-7 gives the whole variable domain AAGVIQSPRHLIKEKRETATLKCYPIPRHDTVYWYQQGPGQDPQFLISFYEKMQSDKGSIPDRFSAQQFSDYHSELNMSSLELGDSALYFCASSTGTGPSEQYFGPGTRLTVT.

This chain uses TRBV4-2 with TRBJ2-7, with 12 bases identical to TRBD2. The V gene end was trimmed by 0 bases and the J gene end by 5 bases; junction bases not matched to a gene: 5. The germline gives CDR1 LGHNA, CDR2 YNFKEQ. The CDR3 loop spans 16 amino acids. Here the CDR3 reads CASSQDASGGADEQYF. In DNA, the CDR3 is TGTGCCAGCAGCCAAGATGCTAGCGGGGGGGCCGACGAGCAGTACTTC.

The chain carries TRBV2 and TRBJ1-4, with D unclear. Germline values: CDR1 SNHLY, CDR2 FYNNEI. CDR3 length equals 19 residues. V was trimmed by 2 bases and J by 4 bases, leaving 23 bases between them. CDR3 in amino acids: CASSEFIARGLANNEKLFF. The CDR3 DNA reads TGTGCCAGCAGTGAATTCATCGCGCGAGGGTTAGCGAATAATGAAAAACTGTTTTTT.

The genes are TRBV27 and TRBJ2-2; 7 positions match TRBD1. V lost 6 bases, J lost 5 bases, and 15 bases stayed unmatched. Germline CDR1 reads MNHEY; CDR2 reads SMNVEV (reference sequence). This CDR3 region has 17 residues. CDR3 sequence (DNA): TGTGCCAGCAGACCTAGGGGAGACAGGGATGGAACCGGGGAGCTGTTTTTT. It encodes CASRPRGDRDGTGELFF.

In this sample, this clone turned up a few times. V gene TRBV2 combines with J gene TRBJ1-1, with a weak D call TRBD1 (6 bases). Trimming shortened V by 3 bases and J by 9 bases, and 11 bases separated the two germline ends. Per the germline V gene, CDR1 is SNHLY and CDR2 is FYNNEI. The CDR3 spans 12 residues. CDR3 loop: CASSDLDSKAFF. The CDR3 nucleotides are TGTGCCAGCAGTGATCTGGACAGCAAAGCTTTCTTT.

V and J are TRBV7-3 and TRBJ2-1; 7 positions match TRBD2. V was pared by 3 bases and J by 8 bases, with 7 bases of the junction left unmatched. CDR1 and CDR2 (germline): SGHTA, FQGTGA. The CDR3 is made up of 14 amino acids. DNA for the CDR3: TGTGCCAGCAGCTTCGGCGGGGGTGGCGATGAGCAGTTCTTC. It encodes CASSFGGGGDEQFF.

The chain joins TRBV23-1 to TRBJ1-2, with 8 bases fitting TRBD1. TRBV23-1 is filed as an ORF, its function uncertain. CDR3 length equals 17 residues. J gave up 4 bases and V 3 bases, and 13 bases lay outside the gene matches. The CDR3: CASSQEGQGRGPYGYTF. Written as DNA, the CDR3 is TGCGCCAGCAGTCAGGAAGGACAGGGCCGCGGACCCTATGGCTACACCTTC.

The chain has TRBV5-5 and TRBJ2-1, with D uncertain. Germline CDR1 reads SGHKS; CDR2 reads YYEKEE (reference sequence). The ends were cut back, 0 bases at V and 0 bases at J, with 10 bases in the middle. This CDR3 is 16 amino acids long. CDR3 residues: CASSLVPESSYNEQFF. The CDR3 DNA sequence: TGTGCCAGCAGCTTGGTCCCCGAGAGCTCCTACAATGAGCAGTTCTTC.

Remarks on this clone: Sequence at one end of the junction differs from germline and may be a read error. The chain is built from TRBV6-1 and TRBJ2-7; D is uncertain. Germline-derived CDR1 and CDR2 are MNHNS and SASEGT. The CDR3 totals 10 residues. The CDR3 region is CASSEAGLHF. CDR3 DNA sequence: TGTGCCAGCAGTGAAGCGGGCCTTCACTTC.

This clone was seen only a few times. This sample includes further DNA sequences coding for the same CDR3. The rearrangement uses TRBV2 and TRBJ1-3, with 7 nucleotides matching TRBD1. V gave up 5 bases and J gave up 0 bases; unmatched junction bases: 1. Germline values: CDR1 SNHLY, CDR2 FYNNEI. CDR3 size: 14 residues. CDR3 sequence reads: CASSRDSSGNTIYF. The CDR3, as DNA: TGTGCCAGCAGTCGGGACAGCTCTGGAAACACCATATATTTT.

The rearrangement uses TRBV9 and TRBJ2-1; 7 nucleotides agree with TRBD1. CDR1 and CDR2 (germline): SGDLS, YYNGEE. The CDR3 has 15 residues. V gave up 3 bases and J gave up 9 bases; unmatched junction bases: 12. The CDR3 loop is CASSAEGQVGIEQFF. Here the CDR3 DNA reads TGTGCCAGCAGCGCCGAAGGACAGGTTGGAATTGAGCAGTTCTTC.

The chain links TRBV15 to TRBJ1-3; D unclear. Germline assignment: CDR1 LNHNV and CDR2 YYDKDF (reference sequence). The CDR3 is made up of 16 amino acids. Trimming took 0 bases from V and 0 from J, leaving 9 bases between them. In DNA, the CDR3 is TGTGCCACCAGCAGAGATGAAGCGAACTCTGGAAACACCATATATTTT. Amino acid sequence: CATSRDEANSGNTIYF.

The chain links TRBV4-1 to TRBJ2-3; 7 bases map to TRBD1. This CDR3 comprises 16 residues. The V gene end was trimmed by 3 bases and the J gene end by 4 bases; junction bases not matched to a gene: 10. Germline assignment: CDR1 MGHRA and CDR2 YSYEKL. The CDR3 region has the DNA TGCGCCAGCAGCCAGGACACAGGGGAGTGGGCAGATACGCAGTATTTT. Encoded protein: CASSQDTGEWADTQYF.

The rearrangement joins TRBV27 to TRBJ2-3; TRBD1 might be the D (6 bases). Germline CDR1 is MNHEY and CDR2 is SMNVEV (reference sequence). V dropped 4 bases and J dropped 5 bases, with 13 bases sitting between them. The CDR3 loop spans 14 amino acids. CDR3 amino acids: CASSSQGALDTQYF. CDR3 nucleotides: TGTGCCAGCAGTTCACAGGGAGCTTTAGATACGCAGTATTTT.

This chain uses TRBV11-3 with TRBJ2-1, with 7 bases aligning to TRBD2. Germline V gives CDR1 SGHNT, CDR2 YENEEA. This CDR3 comprises 15 residues. V trimming: 5 bases; J trimming: 4 bases; junction bases outside the gene matches: 8. As DNA, the CDR3 is TGTGCCAGCAGCCCCATGGGCGGGGGATACAATGAGCAGTTCTTC. The encoded protein is CASSPMGGGYNEQFF. Full variable domain (outside the CDR3, taken from reference TRBV11-3 and TRBJ2-1): EAGVVQSPRYKIIEKKQPVAFWCNPISGHNTLYWYLQNLGQGPELLIRYENEEAVDDSQLPKDRFSAERLKGVDSTLKIQPAELGDSAVYLCASSPMGGGYNEQFFGPGTRLTVL.

V is TRBV9 and J is TRBJ1-4; 10 positions agree with TRBD1. In germline, CDR1 is SGDLS, CDR2 YYNGEE. Trimming took 3 bases from V and 5 from J; bases not matched to a gene: 7. CDR3 length: 16 amino acids. CDR3 in amino acids: CASSAPQGQGNEKLFF. The CDR3 nucleotides read TGTGCCAGCAGCGCCCCGCAGGGACAGGGGAATGAAAAACTGTTTTTT.

CDR3 sequence (DNA): TGTGCCAGCAGCCATCCGGGACAACAAGAGACCCAGTACTTC. Its translation is CASSHPGQQETQYF. The gene calls are TRBV5-4 and TRBJ2-5; TRBD1 is a possible D gene (6 bases). This CDR3 is 14 amino acids long. V lost 4 bases to trimming and J lost 2 bases, with 12 bases between them. Germline-derived CDR1 and CDR2 are SGHNT and YYREEE (reference sequence).

The chain couples TRBV7-3 to TRBJ1-1, with no clear D. The CDR3 is 13 amino acids. V was trimmed by 2 bases and J by 1 base, leaving 5 bases between them. Germline values: CDR1 SGHTA, CDR2 FQGTGA. The CDR3 region is CASSLAENTEAFF. CDR3 bases: TGTGCCAGCAGCTTAGCGGAGAACACTGAAGCTTTCTTT.

This sequence joins TRBV27 and TRBJ2-1; the match to TRBD1 covers 8 bases. V trimming: 4 bases; J trimming: 3 bases; junction bases outside the gene matches: 8. This CDR3 region has 16 residues. Germline V gene data show CDR1 as MNHEY and CDR2 as SMNVEV (reference sequence). The CDR3 DNA follows: TGTGCCAGCAGTTACTCTCAGGGGGCGATCTACAATGAGCAGTTCTTC. Translated, it gives CASSYSQGAIYNEQFF.

The genes are TRBV14 and TRBJ2-7; the D gene is possibly TRBD2 (5 bases). The CDR3 contains 13 residues. The germline gives CDR1 SGHDN, CDR2 FVKESK. V was pared by 0 bases and J by 4 bases, with 7 bases between. The DNA of the CDR3 is TGTGCCAGCAGCCAAGATGGCGGGTACGAGCAGTACTTC. This translates into CASSQDGGYEQYF.

The CDR3 DNA reads TGTGCCAGCAGCTCGGACAGGGAACTTGAAGAGCAGTACTTC. The encoded protein is CASSSDRELEEQYF. V gene TRBV7-9 combines with J gene TRBJ2-7, with 8 bases aligning to TRBD1. Trimming at V came to 4 bases and at J to 7 bases, leaving 9 bases not matched to a gene. The CDR3 spans 14 residues. Per germline, CDR1 SEHNR and CDR2 FQNEAQ (reference sequence). The full variable domain, with the rest looked up from reference TRBV7-9 and TRBJ2-7, is DTGVSQNPRHKITKRGQNVTFRCDPISEHNRLYWYRQTLGQGPEFLTYFQNEAQLEKSRLLSDRFSAERPKGSFSTLEIQRTEQGDSAMYLCASSSDRELEEQYFGPGTRLTVT.

This clone came up a few times. The chain employs TRBV27 and TRBJ2-1, with TRBD2 matching 9 bases. Germline assignment: CDR1 MNHEY and CDR2 SMNVEV (reference sequence). The CDR3 runs to 15 residues. J was trimmed by 8 bases and V by 0 bases; bases with no gene match: 5. The CDR3 loop reads CASSLSAGGLDEQFF. CDR3 coding DNA: TGTGCCAGCAGTTTATCGGCGGGGGGGTTGGATGAGCAGTTCTTC.

The rearrangement joins TRBV11-2 to TRBJ2-1; 11 positions agree with TRBD2. Per germline, CDR1 SGHAT and CDR2 FQNNGV. This CDR3 is 16 amino acids long. Trimming at V came to 2 bases and at J to 4 bases, leaving 4 bases not matched to a gene. The DNA of the CDR3 is TGTGCCAGCAGCTTACTTAGCGGGGGGGCATACAATGAGCAGTTCTTC. As protein: CASSLLSGGAYNEQFF.

This chain links TRBV7-9 with TRBJ2-3, with 8 bases fitting TRBD1. Germline V gene lookup returns CDR1 SEHNR and CDR2 FQNEAQ (reference sequence). This CDR3 comprises 15 residues. Germline trimming cut 6 bases from V and 3 bases from J; bases unmatched to any gene: 8. CDR3 DNA: TGTGCCAGCAGTCACCAGACAGGGGAAACAGATACGCAGTATTTT. Protein sequence: CASSHQTGETDTQYF.